Described below is a single T cell receptor beta chain sequence and its context. The source of the sample is a study of control samples from healthy donors and cancer patients. This table comes from immunoSEQ multiplex PCR, and its TCRdb copy is limited to in-frame clones, with some not included. This table has fewer than 200,000 clones, roughly 95% appearing once. Germline V gives CDR1 SGHVS, CDR2 FQNEAQ. The CDR3 runs to 16 residues. V lost 5 bases, J lost 7 bases, and 15 bases stayed unmatched. The clonotype comes from a woman in her sixties or seventies in good health. This chain uses TRBV7-8 with TRBJ1-2, with 8 bases lining up with TRBD1. Input material: blood. The CDR3 sequence is CASSQESRAGGSGYTF. The DNA for the CDR3 is TGTGCCAGCAGCCAGGAATCGCGGGCAGGGGGCTCTGGCTACACCTTC.